The TCR beta chain under discussion was sequenced for a study of cytotoxic CD8 clonotypes in ibrutinib-treated CLL. Clones were read by immunoSEQ multiplex PCR, and TCRdb kept only the in-frame ones, dropping some. The repertoire holds approximately 84,000 clones, with roughly 84% as singletons. Concerning this clone itself: Its specificity is unknown.

Study-level findings and limits: Public clonotypes occurred uncommonly; on treatment, they contracted or remained stable.

Germline V gives CDR1 SGHTA, CDR2 FQGNSA. The CDR3 contains 14 residues. The V and J ends lost 4 bases and 1 base respectively, with 10 bases between them. The chain employs TRBV7-2 and TRBJ1-1; D remains unclear. This clonotype originated in a human donor with chronic lymphocytic leukemia. The material was PBMCs, obtained before ibrutinib treatment. In DNA form, the CDR3 reads TGTGCCAGCAGCTCCCTGTGGGAGAACACTGAAGCTTTCTTT. Translation: CASSSLWENTEAFF.